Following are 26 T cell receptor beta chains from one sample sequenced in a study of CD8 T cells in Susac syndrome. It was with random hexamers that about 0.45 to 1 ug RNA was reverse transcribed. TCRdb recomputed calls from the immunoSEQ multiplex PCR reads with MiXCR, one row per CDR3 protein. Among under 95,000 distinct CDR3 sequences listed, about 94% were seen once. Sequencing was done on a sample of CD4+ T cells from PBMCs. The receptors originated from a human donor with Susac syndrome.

CDR3 sequence reads: CAWTTRLGEKLFF. CDR3 nucleotides: TGTGCCTGGACGACCCGGCTAGGCGAAAAACTGTTTTTT. The rearrangement joins TRBV30 to TRBJ1-4; D call uncertain. Trimming stripped 4 bases from V and 8 bases from J, with 14 bases between. Germline loops: CDR1 GTSNPN, CDR2 SVGIG (reference sequence). The CDR3 consists of 13 residues.

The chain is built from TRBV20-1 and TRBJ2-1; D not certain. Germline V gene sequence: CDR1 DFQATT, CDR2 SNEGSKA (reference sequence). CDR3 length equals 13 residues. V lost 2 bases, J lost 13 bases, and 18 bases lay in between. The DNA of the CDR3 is TGCAGTGCTAGAACATCGGACGGGTACAAACAGTTCTTC. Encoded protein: CSARTSDGYKQFF.

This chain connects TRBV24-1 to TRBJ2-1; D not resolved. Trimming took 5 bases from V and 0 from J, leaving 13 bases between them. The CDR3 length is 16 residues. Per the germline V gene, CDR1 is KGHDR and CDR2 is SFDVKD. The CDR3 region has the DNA TGTGCCACCAGTGGCGGACGGTTTAGCTCCTACAATGAGCAGTTCTTC. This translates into CATSGGRFSSYNEQFF.

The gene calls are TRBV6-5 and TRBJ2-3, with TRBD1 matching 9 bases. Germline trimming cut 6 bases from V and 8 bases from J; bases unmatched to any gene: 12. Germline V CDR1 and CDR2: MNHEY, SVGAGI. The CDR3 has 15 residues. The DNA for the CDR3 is TGTGCCAGCAGCCCCGTCGGGACAGGGCCGGGTACGCAGTATTTT. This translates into CASSPVGTGPGTQYF.

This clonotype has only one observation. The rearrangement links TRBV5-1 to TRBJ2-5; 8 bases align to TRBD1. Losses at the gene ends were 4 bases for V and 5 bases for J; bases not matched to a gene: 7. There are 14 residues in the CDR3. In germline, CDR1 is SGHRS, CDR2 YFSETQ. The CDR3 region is CASSQRTGSETQYF. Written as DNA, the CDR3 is TGCGCCAGCAGCCAACGGACAGGGAGCGAGACCCAGTACTTC.

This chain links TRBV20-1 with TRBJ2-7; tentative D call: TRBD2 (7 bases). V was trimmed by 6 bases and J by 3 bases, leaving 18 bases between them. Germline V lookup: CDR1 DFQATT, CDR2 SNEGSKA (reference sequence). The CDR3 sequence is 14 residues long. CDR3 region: CSAPEWRGHYEQYF. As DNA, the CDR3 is TGCAGTGCGCCCGAATGGCGGGGGCACTACGAGCAGTACTTC.

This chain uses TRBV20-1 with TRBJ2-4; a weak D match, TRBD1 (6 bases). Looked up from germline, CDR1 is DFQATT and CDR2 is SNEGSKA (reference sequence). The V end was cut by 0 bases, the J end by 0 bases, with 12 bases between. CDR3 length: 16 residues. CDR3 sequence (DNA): TGCAGTGCTAGAGACCCCAGGGGAAGAGCCAAAAACATTCAGTACTTC. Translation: CSARDPRGRAKNIQYF.

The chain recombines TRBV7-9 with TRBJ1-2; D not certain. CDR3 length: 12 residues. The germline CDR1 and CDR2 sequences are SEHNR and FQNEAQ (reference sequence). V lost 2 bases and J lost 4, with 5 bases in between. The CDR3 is CASSLSLYGYTF. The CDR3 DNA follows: TGTGCCAGCAGCTTAAGTCTCTATGGCTACACCTTC.

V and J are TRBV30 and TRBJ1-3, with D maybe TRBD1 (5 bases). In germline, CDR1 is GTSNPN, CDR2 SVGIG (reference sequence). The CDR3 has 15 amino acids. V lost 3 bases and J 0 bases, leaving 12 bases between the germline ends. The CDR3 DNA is TGTGCCTGGAGGGTATCAGGGAACTCTGGAAACACCATATATTTT. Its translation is CAWRVSGNSGNTIYF.

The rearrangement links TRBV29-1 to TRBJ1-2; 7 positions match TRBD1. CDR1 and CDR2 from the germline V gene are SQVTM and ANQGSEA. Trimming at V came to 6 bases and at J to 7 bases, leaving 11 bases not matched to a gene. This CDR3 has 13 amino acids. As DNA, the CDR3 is TGCAGCGTCGTAACCGGACAGGTATCTGGCTACACCTTC. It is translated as CSVVTGQVSGYTF.

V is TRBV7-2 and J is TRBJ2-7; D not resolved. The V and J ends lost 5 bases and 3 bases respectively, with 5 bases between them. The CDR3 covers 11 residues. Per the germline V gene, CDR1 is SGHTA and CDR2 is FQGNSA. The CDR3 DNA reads TGTGCCAGCAGCACCCTCTACGAGCAGTACTTC. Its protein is CASSTLYEQYF.

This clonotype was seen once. CDR3 DNA sequence: TGTGCCACCGGAGGGGGTTGGGACGGATCCAACGAGCAGTACTTC. Its translation is CATGGGWDGSNEQYF. The chain is built from TRBV25-1 and TRBJ2-7; TRBD1 or TRBD2 may be the D gene (6 bases each). This CDR3 has 15 amino acids. Germline CDR1 reads MGHDK; CDR2 reads SYGVNS. Trimming shortened V by 10 bases and J by 5 bases, and 24 bases separated the two germline ends.

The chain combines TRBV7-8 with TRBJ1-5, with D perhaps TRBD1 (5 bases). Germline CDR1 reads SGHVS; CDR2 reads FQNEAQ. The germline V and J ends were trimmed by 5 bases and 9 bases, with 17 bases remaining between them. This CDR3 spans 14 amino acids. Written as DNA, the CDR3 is TGTGCCAGCAGCCCCCACAGGTCCCCCGGGCCCCAGCATTTT. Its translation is CASSPHRSPGPQHF. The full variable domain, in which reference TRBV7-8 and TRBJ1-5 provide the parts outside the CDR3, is GAGVSQSPRYKVAKRGQDVALRCDPISGHVSLFWYQQALGQGPEFLTYFQNEAQLDKSGLPSDRFFAERPEGSVSTLKIQRTQQEDSAVYLCASSPHRSPGPQHFGDGTRLSIL.

This chain's CDR3 is CSLQTTYGYTF. CDR3 sequence (DNA): TGCAGCCTTCAAACTACCTATGGCTACACCTTC. The chain is built from TRBV29-1 and TRBJ1-2; no clear D. V was cut by 8 bases and J by 4 bases, with 11 bases left in between. From germline, CDR1 is SQVTM and CDR2 ANQGSEA. CDR3 size: 11 residues.

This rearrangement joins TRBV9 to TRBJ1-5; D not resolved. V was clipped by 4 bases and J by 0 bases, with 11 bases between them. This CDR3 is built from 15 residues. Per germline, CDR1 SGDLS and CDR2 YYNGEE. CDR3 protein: CASSLSQDSNQPQHF. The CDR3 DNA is TGTGCCAGCAGCCTATCCCAGGATAGCAATCAGCCCCAGCATTTT.

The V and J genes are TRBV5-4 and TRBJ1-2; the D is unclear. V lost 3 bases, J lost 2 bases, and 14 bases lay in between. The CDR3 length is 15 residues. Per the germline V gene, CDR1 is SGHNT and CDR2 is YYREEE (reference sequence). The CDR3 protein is CASSWYYDNNYGYTF. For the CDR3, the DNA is TGTGCCAGCAGCTGGTACTACGACAACAACTATGGCTACACCTTC.

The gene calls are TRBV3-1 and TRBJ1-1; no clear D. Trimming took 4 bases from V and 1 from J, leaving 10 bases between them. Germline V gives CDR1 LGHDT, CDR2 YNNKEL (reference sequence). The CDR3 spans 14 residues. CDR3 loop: CASSPYGQNTEAFF. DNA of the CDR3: TGTGCCAGCAGCCCCTATGGGCAGAACACTGAAGCTTTCTTT. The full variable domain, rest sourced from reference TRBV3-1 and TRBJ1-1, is DTAVSQTPKYLVTQMGNDKSIKCEQNLGHDTMYWYKQDSKKFLKIMFSYNNKELIINETVPNRFSPKSPDKAHLNLHINSLELGDSAVYFCASSPYGQNTEAFFGQGTRLTVV.

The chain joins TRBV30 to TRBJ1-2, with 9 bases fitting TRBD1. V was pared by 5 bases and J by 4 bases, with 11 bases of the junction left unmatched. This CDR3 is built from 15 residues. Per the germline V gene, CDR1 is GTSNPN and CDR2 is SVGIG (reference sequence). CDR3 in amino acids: CAWGKTGGASYGYTF. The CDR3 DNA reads TGTGCCTGGGGGAAAACAGGGGGCGCAAGCTATGGCTACACCTTC.

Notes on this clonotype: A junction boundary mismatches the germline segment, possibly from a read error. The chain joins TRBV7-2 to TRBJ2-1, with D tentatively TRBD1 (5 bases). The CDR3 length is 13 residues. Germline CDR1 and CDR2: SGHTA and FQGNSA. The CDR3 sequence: CASSEPQGSKSRF. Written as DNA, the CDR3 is TGTGCCAGCAGCGAACCTCAGGGATCAAAATCCCGCTTC.

This CDR3 is CASSSRDRYEQYF. The CDR3 DNA follows: TGTGCCAGCAGCTCCCGGGACCGCTACGAGCAGTACTTC. The chain uses TRBV9 and TRBJ2-7, with D perhaps matching TRBD1 or TRBD2 (5 bases each). Germline values: CDR1 SGDLS, CDR2 YYNGEE. The CDR3 consists of 13 residues. Trimming stripped 4 bases from V and 3 bases from J, with 11 bases between.

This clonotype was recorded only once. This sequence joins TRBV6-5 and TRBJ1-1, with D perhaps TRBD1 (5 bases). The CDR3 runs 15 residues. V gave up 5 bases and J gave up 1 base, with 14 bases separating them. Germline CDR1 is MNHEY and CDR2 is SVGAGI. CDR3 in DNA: TGTGCCAGCAGTATCCCAGGACACCCGAACACTGAAGCTTTCTTT. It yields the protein CASSIPGHPNTEAFF.

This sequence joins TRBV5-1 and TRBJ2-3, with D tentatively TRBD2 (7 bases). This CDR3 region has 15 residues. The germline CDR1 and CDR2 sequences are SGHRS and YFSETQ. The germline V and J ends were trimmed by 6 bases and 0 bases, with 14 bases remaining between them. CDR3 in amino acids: CASTRGAGSTDTQYF. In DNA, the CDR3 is TGCGCCAGCACCCGGGGGGCGGGGAGCACAGATACGCAGTATTTT.

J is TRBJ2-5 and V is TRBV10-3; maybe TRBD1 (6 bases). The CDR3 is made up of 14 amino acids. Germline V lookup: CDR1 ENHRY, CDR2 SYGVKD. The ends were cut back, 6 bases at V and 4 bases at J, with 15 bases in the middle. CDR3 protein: CAIRPDRSGETQYF. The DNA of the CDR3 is TGTGCCATCAGACCTGACAGGTCCGGAGAGACCCAGTACTTC.

CDR3 residues: CASSLKGTAYGYTF. The CDR3 DNA sequence: TGTGCCAGCAGCCTCAAGGGAACGGCCTATGGCTACACCTTC. This chain links TRBV12-3 or TRBV12-4 with TRBJ1-2; D is ambiguous. Trimming removed 6 bases at V and 4 bases at J, with 15 bases between. This CDR3 region has 14 residues.

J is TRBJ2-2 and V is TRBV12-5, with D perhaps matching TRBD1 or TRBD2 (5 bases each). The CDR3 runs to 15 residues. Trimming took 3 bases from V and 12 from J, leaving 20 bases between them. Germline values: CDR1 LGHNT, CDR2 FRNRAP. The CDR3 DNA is TGTGCTAGTGGTTTAGGGACGTCGAACACCGGTCAGCTGTTTTTT. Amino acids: CASGLGTSNTGQLFF.

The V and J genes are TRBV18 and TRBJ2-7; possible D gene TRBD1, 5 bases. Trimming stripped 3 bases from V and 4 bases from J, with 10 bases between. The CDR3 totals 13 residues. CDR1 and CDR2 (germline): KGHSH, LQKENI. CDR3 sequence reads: CASSPGPPYEQYF. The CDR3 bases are TGTGCCAGCTCACCGGGGCCGCCTTACGAGCAGTACTTC. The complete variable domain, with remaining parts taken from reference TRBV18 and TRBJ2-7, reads NAGVMQNPRHLVRRRGQEARLRCSPMKGHSHVYWYRQLPEEGLKFMVYLQKENIIDESGMPKERFSAEFPKEGPSILRIQQVVRGDSAAYFCASSPGPPYEQYFGPGTRLTVT.